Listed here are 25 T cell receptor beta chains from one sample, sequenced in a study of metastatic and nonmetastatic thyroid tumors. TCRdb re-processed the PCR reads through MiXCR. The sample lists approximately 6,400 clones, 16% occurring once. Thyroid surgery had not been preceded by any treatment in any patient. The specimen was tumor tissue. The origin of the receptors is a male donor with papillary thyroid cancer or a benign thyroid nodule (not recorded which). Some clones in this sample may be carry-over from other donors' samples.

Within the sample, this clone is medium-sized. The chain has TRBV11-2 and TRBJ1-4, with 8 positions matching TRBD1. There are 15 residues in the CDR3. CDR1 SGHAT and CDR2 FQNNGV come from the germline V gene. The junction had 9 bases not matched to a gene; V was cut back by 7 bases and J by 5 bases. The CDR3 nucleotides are TGTGCCAGCACTCTTCTCAGGGGGCGGAATGAAAAACTGTTTTTT. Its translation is CASTLLRGRNEKLFF.

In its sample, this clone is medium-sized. CDR3 nucleotides: TGTGCCAGCAGTTTGAGTTCCGGACAGATGGATATGGGGGATACGCAGTATTTT. Translated, it gives CASSLSSGQMDMGDTQYF. The chain is built from TRBV28 and TRBJ2-3; D is possibly TRBD1 (6 bases). V was clipped by 3 bases and J by 6 bases, with 25 bases between them. Germline CDR1 MDHEN, CDR2 SYDVKM. The CDR3 spans 18 residues.

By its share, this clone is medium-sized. This chain's CDR3 is CASSYSSEYEQYF. CDR3 nucleotides: TGTGCCAGCAGTTACTCGAGCGAATACGAGCAGTACTTC. The chain links TRBV6-5 to TRBJ2-7; no clear D. The CDR3 spans 13 residues. V was shortened by 0 bases and J by 4 bases, with 7 bases between the two germline ends. CDR1 is MNHEY and CDR2 is SVGAGI in the germline V gene.

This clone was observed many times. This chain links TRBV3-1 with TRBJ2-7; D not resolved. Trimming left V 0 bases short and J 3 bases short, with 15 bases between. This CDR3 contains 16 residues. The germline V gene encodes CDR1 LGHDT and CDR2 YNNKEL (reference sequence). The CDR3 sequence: CASSQEPELVIYEQYF. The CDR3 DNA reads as TGTGCCAGCAGCCAAGAGCCAGAATTAGTCATCTACGAGCAGTACTTC.

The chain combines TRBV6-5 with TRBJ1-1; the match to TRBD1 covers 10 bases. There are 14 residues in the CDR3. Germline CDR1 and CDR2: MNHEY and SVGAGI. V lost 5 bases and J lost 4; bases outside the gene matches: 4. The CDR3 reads CASSTRTGGTEAFF. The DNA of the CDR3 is TGTGCCAGCAGTACTCGGACAGGGGGCACTGAAGCTTTCTTT.

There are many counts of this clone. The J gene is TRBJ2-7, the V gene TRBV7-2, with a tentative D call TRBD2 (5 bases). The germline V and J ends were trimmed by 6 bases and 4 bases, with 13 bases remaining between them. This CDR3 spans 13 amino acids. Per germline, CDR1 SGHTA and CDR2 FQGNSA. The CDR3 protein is CASSRPAGYEQYF. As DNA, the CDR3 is TGTGCCAGCAGTCGACCGGCGGGTTACGAGCAGTACTTC.

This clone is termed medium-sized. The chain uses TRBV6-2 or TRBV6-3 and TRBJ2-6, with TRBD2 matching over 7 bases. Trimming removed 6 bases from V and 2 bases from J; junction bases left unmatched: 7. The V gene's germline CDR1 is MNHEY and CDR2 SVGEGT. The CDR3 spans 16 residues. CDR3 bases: TGTGCCAGCAGCCGAGGCGGGGGTGCTGGGGCCAACGTCCTGACTTTC. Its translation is CASSRGGGAGANVLTF.

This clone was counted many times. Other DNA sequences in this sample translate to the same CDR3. CDR3 amino acids: CASSQDLRGGNQPQHF. DNA of the CDR3: TGCGCCAGCAGCCAAGATCTTCGGGGGGGCAATCAGCCCCAGCATTTT. The V gene is TRBV4-3, the J gene TRBJ1-5, with D perhaps TRBD1 (5 bases). V lost 0 bases, J lost 2 bases, and 11 bases lay in between. The CDR3 totals 16 residues. Germline V gene sequence: CDR1 LGHNA, CDR2 YSLEER.

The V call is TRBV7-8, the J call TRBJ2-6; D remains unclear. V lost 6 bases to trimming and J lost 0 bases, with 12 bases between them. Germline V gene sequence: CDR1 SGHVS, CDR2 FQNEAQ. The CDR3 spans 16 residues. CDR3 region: CASSSLQCSGANVLTF. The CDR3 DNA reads TGTGCCAGCAGTTCCTTACAGTGCTCTGGGGCCAACGTCCTGACTTTC.

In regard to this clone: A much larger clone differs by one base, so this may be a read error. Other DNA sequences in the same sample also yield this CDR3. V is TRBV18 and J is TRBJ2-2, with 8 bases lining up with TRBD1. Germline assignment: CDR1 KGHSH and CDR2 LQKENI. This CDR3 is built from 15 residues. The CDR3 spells CASSPWTGRTGELFF. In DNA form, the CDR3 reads TGTGCCAGCTCACCGTGGACAGGGCGAACCGGAGAGCTGTTTTTT.

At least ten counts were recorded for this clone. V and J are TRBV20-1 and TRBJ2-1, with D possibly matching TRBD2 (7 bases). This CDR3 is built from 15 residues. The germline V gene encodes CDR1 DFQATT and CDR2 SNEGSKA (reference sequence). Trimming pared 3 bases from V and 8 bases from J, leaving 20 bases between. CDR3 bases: TGCAGTGCTAGCGGCGGGGGCGGCTCCCAGGATGAGCAGTTCTTC. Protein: CSASGGGGSQDEQFF.

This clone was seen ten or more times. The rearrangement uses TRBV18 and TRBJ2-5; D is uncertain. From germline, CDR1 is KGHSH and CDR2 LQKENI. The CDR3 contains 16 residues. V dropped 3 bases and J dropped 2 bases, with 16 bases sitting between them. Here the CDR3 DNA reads TGTGCCAGCTCACCCCAAGACACCAAAAATCAAGAGACCCAGTACTTC. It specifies CASSPQDTKNQETQYF.

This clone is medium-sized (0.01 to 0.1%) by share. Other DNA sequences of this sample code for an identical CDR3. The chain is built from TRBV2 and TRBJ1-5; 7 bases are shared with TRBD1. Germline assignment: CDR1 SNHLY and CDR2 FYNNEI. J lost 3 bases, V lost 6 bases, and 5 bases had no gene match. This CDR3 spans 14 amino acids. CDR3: CASRETGPNQPQHF. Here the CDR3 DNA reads TGTGCCAGCAGGGAGACAGGGCCCAATCAGCCCCAGCATTTT. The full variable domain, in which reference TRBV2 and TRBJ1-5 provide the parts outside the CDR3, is EPEVTQTPSHQVTQMGQEVILRCVPISNHLYFYWYRQILGQKVEFLVSFYNNEISEKSEIFDDQFSVERPDGSNFTLKIRSTKLEDSAMYFCASRETGPNQPQHFGDGTRLSIL.

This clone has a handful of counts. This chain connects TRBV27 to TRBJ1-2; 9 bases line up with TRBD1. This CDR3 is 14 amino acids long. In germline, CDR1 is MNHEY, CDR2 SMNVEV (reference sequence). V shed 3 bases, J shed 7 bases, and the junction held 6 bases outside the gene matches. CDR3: CASSLLGTGFGYTF. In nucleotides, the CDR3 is TGTGCCAGCAGTTTGTTAGGGACAGGGTTTGGCTACACCTTC.

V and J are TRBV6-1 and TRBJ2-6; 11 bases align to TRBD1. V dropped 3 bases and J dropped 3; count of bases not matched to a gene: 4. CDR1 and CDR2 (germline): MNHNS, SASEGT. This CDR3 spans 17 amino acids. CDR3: CASSERTGGGGANVLTF. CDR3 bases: TGTGCCAGCAGTGAGAGGACAGGGGGCGGTGGGGCCAACGTCCTGACTTTC.

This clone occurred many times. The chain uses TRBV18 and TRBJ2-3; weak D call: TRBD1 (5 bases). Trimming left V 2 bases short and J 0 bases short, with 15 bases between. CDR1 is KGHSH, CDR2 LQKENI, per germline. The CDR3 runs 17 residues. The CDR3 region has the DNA TGTGCCAGCTCACCAGACGAAGGGGTTTCAAGCACAGATACGCAGTATTTT. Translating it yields CASSPDEGVSSTDTQYF.

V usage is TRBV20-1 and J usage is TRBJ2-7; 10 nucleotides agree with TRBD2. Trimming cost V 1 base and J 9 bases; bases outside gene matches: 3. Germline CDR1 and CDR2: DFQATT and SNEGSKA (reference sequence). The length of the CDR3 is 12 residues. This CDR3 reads CSARGTSGGQYF. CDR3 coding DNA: TGCAGTGCTAGAGGGACTAGCGGCGGGCAGTACTTC.

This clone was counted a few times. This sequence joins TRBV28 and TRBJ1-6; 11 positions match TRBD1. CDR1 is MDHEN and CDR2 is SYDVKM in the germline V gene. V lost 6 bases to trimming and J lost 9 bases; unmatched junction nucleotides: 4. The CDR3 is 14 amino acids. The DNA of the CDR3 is TGTGCCAGCAGCGGGACAGGGGGTTTTTCACCCCTCCACTTT. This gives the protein CASSGTGGFSPLHF.

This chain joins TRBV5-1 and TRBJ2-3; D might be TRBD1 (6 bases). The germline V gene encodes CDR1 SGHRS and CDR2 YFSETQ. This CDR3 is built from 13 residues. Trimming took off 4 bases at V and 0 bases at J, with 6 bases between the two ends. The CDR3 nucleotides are TGCGCCAGCAGCACAGGGAGCACAGATACGCAGTATTTT. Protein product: CASSTGSTDTQYF.

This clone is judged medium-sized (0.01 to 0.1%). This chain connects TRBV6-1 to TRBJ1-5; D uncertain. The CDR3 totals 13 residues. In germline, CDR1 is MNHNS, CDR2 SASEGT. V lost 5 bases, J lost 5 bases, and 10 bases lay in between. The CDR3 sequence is CASSLDGHQPQHF. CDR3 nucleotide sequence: TGTGCCAGCAGTTTGGACGGTCATCAGCCCCAGCATTTT.

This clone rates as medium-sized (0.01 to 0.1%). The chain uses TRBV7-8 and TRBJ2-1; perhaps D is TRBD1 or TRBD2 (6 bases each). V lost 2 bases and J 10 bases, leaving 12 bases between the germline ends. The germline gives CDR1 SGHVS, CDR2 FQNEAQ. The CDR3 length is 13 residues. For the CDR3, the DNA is TGTGCCAGCAGCTTATCGGACAGCGGGGAGCAGTTCTTC. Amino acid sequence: CASSLSDSGEQFF.

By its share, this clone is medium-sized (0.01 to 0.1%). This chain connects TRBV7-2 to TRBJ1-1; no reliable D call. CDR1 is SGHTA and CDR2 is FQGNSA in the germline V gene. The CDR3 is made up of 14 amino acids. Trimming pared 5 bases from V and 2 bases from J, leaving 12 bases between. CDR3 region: CASSINLGNTEAFF. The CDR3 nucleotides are TGTGCCAGCAGCATCAACTTGGGTAACACTGAAGCTTTCTTT.

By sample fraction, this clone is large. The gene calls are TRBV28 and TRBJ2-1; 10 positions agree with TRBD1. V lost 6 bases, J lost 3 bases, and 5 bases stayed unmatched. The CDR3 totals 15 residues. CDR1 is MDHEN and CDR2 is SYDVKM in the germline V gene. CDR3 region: CASRGTGVGYNEQFF. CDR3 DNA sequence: TGTGCCAGCAGAGGGACAGGGGTTGGCTACAATGAGCAGTTCTTC.

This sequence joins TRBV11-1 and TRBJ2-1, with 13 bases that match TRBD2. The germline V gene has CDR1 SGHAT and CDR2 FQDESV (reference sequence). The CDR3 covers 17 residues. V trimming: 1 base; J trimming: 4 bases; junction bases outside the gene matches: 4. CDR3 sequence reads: CASSLDVGLAGYNEQFF. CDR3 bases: TGTGCCAGCAGCTTAGATGTGGGACTAGCGGGGTACAATGAGCAGTTCTTC.

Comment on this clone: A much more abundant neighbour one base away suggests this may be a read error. CDR3 protein: CASSHGGPVGGNQPQHF. The CDR3 region has the DNA TGTGCCAGCAGCCATGGTGGCCCCGTAGGGGGCAATCAGCCCCAGCATTTT. J is TRBJ1-5 and V is TRBV4-2, with D maybe TRBD1 (5 bases). This CDR3 region has 17 residues. Germline loops: CDR1 LGHNA, CDR2 YNFKEQ. V was shortened by 3 bases and J by 2 bases, with 17 bases between the two germline ends.